The T cell receptor beta chain described here comes from a study of regulatory T cells in long-lasting Graves disease. Study-wide results and limits: Between persistent patients, 2,500 to 3,500 public clonotypes were shared, exceeding the roughly 920 shared between new patients. Graves' patients with persistent disease showed TCR diversity lower than patients newly diagnosed.

Regarding time point: newly diagnosed GD, antithyroid drugs for less than 3 months. The authors made the TCR library using RNA they extracted from PBMCs. HTBI primers from iRepertoire and Arm-PCR of CDR3 regions yielded the TCR beta libraries. TCRdb called the multiplex PCR reads again in MiXCR, with one record for every CDR3 protein. The data contain hundreds of thousands of distinct CDR3 sequences, approximately 13% of them singletons. This clonotype was seen ten or more times. What it binds is unknown. This sample also appeared in a second study, on T cells in Graves' hyperthyroidism and ophthalmopathy. Per that study: Blood also carried most thyroid clonotypes expanded above 0.001.

The sequenced sample was peripheral blood mononuclear cells (PBMCs), obtained at new diagnosis, from a patient treated with antithyroid drugs. The TCR sequence derives from a man between 25 and 39 years old with Graves disease.

CDR3 in amino acids: CSGGNTEAFF. The DNA for the CDR3 is TGCAGCGGCGGGAACACTGAAGCTTTCTTT. This rearrangement joins TRBV29-1 to TRBJ1-1; D is uncertain. The CDR3 loop spans 10 amino acids. Trimming removed 7 bases from V and 1 base from J, with 4 bases in between. In germline, CDR1 is SQVTM, CDR2 ANQGSEA.